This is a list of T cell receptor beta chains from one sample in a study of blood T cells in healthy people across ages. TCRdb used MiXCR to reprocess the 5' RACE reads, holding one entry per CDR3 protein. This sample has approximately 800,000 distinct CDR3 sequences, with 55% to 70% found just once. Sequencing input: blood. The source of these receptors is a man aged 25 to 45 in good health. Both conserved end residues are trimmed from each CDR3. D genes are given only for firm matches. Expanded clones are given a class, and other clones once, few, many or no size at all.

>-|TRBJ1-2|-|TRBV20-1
SARDRPPEHVNGYT
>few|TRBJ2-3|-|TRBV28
ASSLGIGLFGSTDTQY
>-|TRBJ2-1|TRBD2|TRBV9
ASSALAGAGNEQF
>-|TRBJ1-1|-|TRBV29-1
SVGPRGSEAF
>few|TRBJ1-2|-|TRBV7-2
ASSLGASGYT
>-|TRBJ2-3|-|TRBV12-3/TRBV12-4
ASSPYTQDTQY
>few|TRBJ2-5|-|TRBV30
AWSVRGAPGTQY
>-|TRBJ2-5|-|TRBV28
ACSRATGIETQY
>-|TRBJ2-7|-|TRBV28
ASSRVRTGSYEQY
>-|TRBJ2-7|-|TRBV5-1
ASSLERRSYEQY
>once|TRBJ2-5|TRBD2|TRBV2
ASSEALAGGPEWKTQY
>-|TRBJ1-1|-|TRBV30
AWSVSNTEAF
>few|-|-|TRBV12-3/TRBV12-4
ASRQTGSHEQY
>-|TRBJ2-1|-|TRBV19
ASSRGGGSSYNEQF
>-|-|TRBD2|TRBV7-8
ASSLGLERGARYEQY
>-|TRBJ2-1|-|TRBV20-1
SARDWTVNNEQF
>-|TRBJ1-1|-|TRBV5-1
ASSLSPGMNTEAF
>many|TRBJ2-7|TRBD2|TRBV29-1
SVLLAGPSYEQY
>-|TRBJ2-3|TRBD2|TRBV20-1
SARGREVVDTQY
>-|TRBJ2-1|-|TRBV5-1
AISLPVYNEQF
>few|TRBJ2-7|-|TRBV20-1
SARKAAWEDASYEQY
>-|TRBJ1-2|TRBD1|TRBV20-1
SARTGTGNLLYGYT
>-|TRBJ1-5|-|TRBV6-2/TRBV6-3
ASSHGEGKSDQPQH
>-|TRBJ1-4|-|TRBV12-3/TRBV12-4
ASRRDPVEKLF
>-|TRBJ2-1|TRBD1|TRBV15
ATSRVGGQNEQF
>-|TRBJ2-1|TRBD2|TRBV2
ASSATSTPYNEQF
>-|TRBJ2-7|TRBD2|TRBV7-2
ASRLLAGDSYEQY
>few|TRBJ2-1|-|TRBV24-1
ATSDTIAEQVQF
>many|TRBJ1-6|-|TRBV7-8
ASTPGSSYNSPLH
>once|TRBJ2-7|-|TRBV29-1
SVEGYWNNEQY
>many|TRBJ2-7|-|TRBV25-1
ASSRDGGTYEQY
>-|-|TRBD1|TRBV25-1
ASSGGRDRFLEQY
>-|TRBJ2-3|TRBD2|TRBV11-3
ASSSTSGTSTDTQY
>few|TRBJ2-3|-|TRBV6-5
ASLAPGSDTQY
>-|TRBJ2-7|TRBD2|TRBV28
AGSTGGGSYEQY
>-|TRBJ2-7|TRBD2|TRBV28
ASWSLAGVAEQY
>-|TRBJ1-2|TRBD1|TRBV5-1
ASSEGQTYGYT
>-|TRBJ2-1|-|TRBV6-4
ASSDTRGIEQF
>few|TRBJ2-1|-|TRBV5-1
ASSLGAVEQF
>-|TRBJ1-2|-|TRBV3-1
ASSQGGERVGYT
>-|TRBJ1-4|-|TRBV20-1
SARQGNEKLF
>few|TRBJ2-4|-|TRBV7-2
ASSLASSSGKNIQY
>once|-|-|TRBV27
ASSLYGGALQGEQY
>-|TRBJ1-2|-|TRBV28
ASARDQNYGYT
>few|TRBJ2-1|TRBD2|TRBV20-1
SDSRLAGNEQF
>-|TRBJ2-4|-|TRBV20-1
SANDVALAKNIQY
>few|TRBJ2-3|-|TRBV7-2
ASSLARLDTQY
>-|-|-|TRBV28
ASSLMRRGGRETQY
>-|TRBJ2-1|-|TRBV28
ASSTPKEGFNEQF
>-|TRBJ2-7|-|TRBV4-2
ASSQDTSFGRSSYEQY
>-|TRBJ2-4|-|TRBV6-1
ASGSTMQY
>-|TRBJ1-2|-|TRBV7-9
ASSSTQGGYT
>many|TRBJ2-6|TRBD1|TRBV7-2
ASSLTGGTGANVLT
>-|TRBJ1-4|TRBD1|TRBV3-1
ASSQGLRTGKEKLF
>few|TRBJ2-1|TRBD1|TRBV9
ASSVVDRAYNEQF
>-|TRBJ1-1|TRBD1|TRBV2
ASRYRGQNTEAF